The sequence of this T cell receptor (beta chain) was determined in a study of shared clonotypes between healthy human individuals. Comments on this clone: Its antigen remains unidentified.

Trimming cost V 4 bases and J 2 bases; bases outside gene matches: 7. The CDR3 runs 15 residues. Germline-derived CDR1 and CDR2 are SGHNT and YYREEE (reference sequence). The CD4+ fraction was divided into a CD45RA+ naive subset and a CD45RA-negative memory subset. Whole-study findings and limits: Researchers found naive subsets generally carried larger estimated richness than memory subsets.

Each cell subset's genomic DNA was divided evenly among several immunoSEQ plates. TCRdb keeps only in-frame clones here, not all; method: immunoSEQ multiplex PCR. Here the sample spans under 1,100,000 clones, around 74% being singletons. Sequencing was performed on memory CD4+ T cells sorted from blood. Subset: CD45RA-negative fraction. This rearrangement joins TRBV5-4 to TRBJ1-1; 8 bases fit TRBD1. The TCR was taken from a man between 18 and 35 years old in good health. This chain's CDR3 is CASSGKQGANTEAFF. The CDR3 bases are TGTGCCAGCAGCGGTAAGCAGGGGGCCAACACTGAAGCTTTCTTT.